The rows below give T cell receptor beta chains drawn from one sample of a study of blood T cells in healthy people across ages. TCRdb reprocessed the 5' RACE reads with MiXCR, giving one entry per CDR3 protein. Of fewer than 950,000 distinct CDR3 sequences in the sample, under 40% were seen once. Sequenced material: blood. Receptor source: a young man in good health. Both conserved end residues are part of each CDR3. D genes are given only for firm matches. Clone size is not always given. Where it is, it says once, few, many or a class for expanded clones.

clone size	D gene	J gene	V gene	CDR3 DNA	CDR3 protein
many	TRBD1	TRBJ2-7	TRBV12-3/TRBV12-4	TGTGCCAGCAGTTTGGACAGGGGGAGCTCCTACGAGCAGTACTTC	CASSLDRGSSYEQYF
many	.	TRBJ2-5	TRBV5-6	TGTGCCAGCACAAAACAGGATGGGGAGACCCAGTACTTC	CASTKQDGETQYF
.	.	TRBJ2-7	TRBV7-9	TGTGCCAGCAGCGCTTCAACAGGATCGGGTGGAGACGAGCAGTACTTC	CASSASTGSGGDEQYF
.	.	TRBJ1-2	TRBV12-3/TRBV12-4	TGTGCCAGCAGTTTAGCGGGGGGAGTTGGTGGCTACACCTTC	CASSLAGGVGGYTF
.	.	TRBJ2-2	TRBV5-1	TGCGCCAGCAGAGGGATCTACGGGGGCACCGGGGAGCTGTTTTTT	CASRGIYGGTGELFF
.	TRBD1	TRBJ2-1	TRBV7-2	TGTGCCAGCAGCCCCGGGACAGACTCCTACAATGAGCAGTTCTTC	CASSPGTDSYNEQFF
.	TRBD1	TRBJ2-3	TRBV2	TGTGCCAGCAATAGTGACAGGGGAACAGATACGCAGTATTTT	CASNSDRGTDTQYF
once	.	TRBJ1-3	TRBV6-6	TGTGCCAGCAGTTCCGAGGCGGGGGTCCCCTCTGGAAACACCATATATTTT	CASSSEAGVPSGNTIYF
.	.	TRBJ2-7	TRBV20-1	TGCAGTGCTAGGCGCGGGGGCACTAGCCCCTACGAGCAGTACTTC	CSARRGGTSPYEQYF
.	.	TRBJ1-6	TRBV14	TGTGCCAGCAGCCAAGAAGGGGCAGGTAATTCACCCCTCCACTTT	CASSQEGAGNSPLHF
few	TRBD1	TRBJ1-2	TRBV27	TGTGCCAGCAGGCCGGGACAGGGACAACCCTATGGCTACACCTTC	CASRPGQGQPYGYTF
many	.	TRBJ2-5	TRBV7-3	TGTGCCAGCAGTCCAGGGACCATACAAGAGACCCAGTACTTC	CASSPGTIQETQYF
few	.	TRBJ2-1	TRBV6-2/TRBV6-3	TGTGCCAGCAGGGCCCTCGGCGGGGCCCAAACTTTCAGCTCCTACAATGAGCAGTTCTTC	CASRALGGAQTFSSYNEQFF
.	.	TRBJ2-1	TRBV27	TGTGCCAGCAGGCCCAGTATTGGGGAGCAGTTCTTC	CASRPSIGEQFF
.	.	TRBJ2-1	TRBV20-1	TGCAGTGCTCCCCCGACAGATAGCTCCTACAATGAGCAGTTCTTC	CSAPPTDSSYNEQFF
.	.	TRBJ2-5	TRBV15	TGTGCCACCAGCAGCGATGTCCCCGTGGGGGAGCAGTACTTC	CATSSDVPVGEQYF
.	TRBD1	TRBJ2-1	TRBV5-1	TGCGCCAGCAGCTTGGTAGGGACAGGACAAGAGACCCAGTTCTTC	CASSLVGTGQETQFF
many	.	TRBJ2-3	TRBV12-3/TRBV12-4	TGTGCCAGCAGTTTCTGGGGGGGGGCTAGAAGAGATACGCAGTATTTT	CASSFWGGARRDTQYF
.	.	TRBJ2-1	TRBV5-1	TGCGCCAGCAGCCATCAAAGGGGGGATGAGCAGTTCTTC	CASSHQRGDEQFF
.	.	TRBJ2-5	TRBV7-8	TGTGCCAGCAGCTTAGATCTGGGTTACCAAGAGACCCAGTACTTC	CASSLDLGYQETQYF
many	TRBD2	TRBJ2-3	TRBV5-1	TGTGCCAGCAGTTCCGGACTAGCGGATACAGATACGCAGTATTTT	CASSSGLADTDTQYF
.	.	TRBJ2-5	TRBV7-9	TGTGCCAGCAGCTCAGTCTCCCTAAGGGAGACCCAGTACTTC	CASSSVSLRETQYF
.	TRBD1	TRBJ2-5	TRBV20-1	TGCAGTGCAACGGGGACAGGGCACGAGACCCAGTACTTC	CSATGTGHETQYF
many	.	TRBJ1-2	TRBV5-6	TGTGCCAGCAGCCCCGGGGCCCACTATGGCTACACCTTC	CASSPGAHYGYTF
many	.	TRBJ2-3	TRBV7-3	TGTGCCAGCAGCGTACCCAGCACAGATACGCAGTATTTT	CASSVPSTDTQYF
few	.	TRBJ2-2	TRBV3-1	TGTGCCAGCAGCCAAGAGGTCCCCCGACGATCTAACACCGGGGAGCTGTTTTTT	CASSQEVPRRSNTGELFF
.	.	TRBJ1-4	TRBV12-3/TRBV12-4	TGTGCCAGCAGGTTCGCCGGTAATGAAAAACTGTTTTTT	CASRFAGNEKLFF
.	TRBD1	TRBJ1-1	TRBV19	TGTGCCAGTAGTATGTCCTACAGGGGCCACACTGAAGCTTTCTTT	CASSMSYRGHTEAFF
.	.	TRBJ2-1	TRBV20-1	TGCAGTGCTTGGGGGACGGTGAGCTCCTACAATGAGCAGTTCTTC	CSAWGTVSSYNEQFF
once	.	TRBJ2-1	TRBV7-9	TGTGCCAGCAGCTTACTCCGGGGGAGATCCTACAATGAGCAGTTCTTC	CASSLLRGRSYNEQFF
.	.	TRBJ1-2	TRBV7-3	TGTGCCAGCAGCCCGACCTCGGGACTGGAATATGGCTACACCTTC	CASSPTSGLEYGYTF